This is a list of T cell receptor beta chains from one sample in a study of T cell responses to AZD1222 COVID-19 vaccine. Assay: immunoSEQ multiplex PCR; the TCRdb copy retains only in-frame clones and omits some. The sample lists more than 100,000 clones, 85% to 90% occurring once. The sample was peripheral blood, taken on day 0 of AZD1222 vaccination. The receptors were sampled from an adult in good health. Each CDR3 is given with its conserved first and last residue. D genes are given only for firm matches. The listing skips clone size in some rows; elsewhere it reads once, few, many or a size class.

>TRBV7-9|NA|NA|TRBJ1-1
TGTGCCAGCAGCTTAGTTGGACGGGCTCCCCTCGAAGCTTTCTTT
CASSLVGRAPLEAFF
>TRBV25-1|NA|TRBD1|TRBJ1-1
TGTGCCAGCAGTGAATCACCGGGACAGGGGCACACTGAAGCTTTCTTT
CASSESPGQGHTEAFF
>TRBV7-9|NA|TRBD1|TRBJ2-7
TGTGCCAGCAGCTCTCCAGGGGGCGTAGCCTACGAGCAGTACTTC
CASSSPGGVAYEQYF
>TRBV5-1|NA|TRBD1|TRBJ2-5
TGCGCCAGCAGAATTGCAGGGGGCGCTTACCAAGAGACCCAGTACTTC
CASRIAGGAYQETQYF
>TRBV10-3|NA|NA|TRBJ1-1
TGTGCCATCAGTGAGTCAGTCGGTTCCTCTCACACTGAAGCTTTCTTT
CAISESVGSSHTEAFF
>TRBV9|NA|TRBD2|TRBJ2-1
TGTGCCAGCAGCGTTCAAGGACTAGCGGTCGATGAGCAGTTCTTC
CASSVQGLAVDEQFF
>TRBV6-6|NA|NA|TRBJ2-3
TGTGCCAGCAGTTACTCGAGCATGCCCACAGATACGCAGTATTTT
CASSYSSMPTDTQYF
>TRBV9|NA|TRBD1|TRBJ1-6
TGTGCCAGCAGCGCGGACAGGGGGCAGGTGGATAATTCACCCCTCCACTTT
CASSADRGQVDNSPLHF
>TRBV5-6|NA|TRBD1|TRBJ1-2
TGTGCCAGCAGCTTGGGACAGGGCTTCTATGGCTACACCTTC
CASSLGQGFYGYTF
>TRBV5-1|NA|TRBD2|TRBJ2-5
TGCGCCAGCAGCTTGTGGGCTAGCGGGGGGCTTAAAGAGACCCAGTACTTC
CASSLWASGGLKETQYF
>TRBV24-1|NA|TRBD1|TRBJ2-3
TGTGCCACCAGTGACCTGGACAGGGACGCAGATACGCAGTATTTT
CATSDLDRDADTQYF
>TRBV30|NA|TRBD1|TRBJ1-3
TGTGCCTGGAGTGGCCTTGACAGGGGGTACTTCTCTGGAAACACCATATATTTT
CAWSGLDRGYFSGNTIYF
>TRBV7-9|NA|TRBD1|TRBJ2-2
TGTGCCAGCATCTTTTCCGGGACAGCGAACACCGGGGAGCTGTTTTTT
CASIFSGTANTGELFF
>TRBV20-1|NA|NA|TRBJ1-1
TGCAGTGCCTCTCCAGGACAAGCTTTCTTT
CSASPGQAFF
>TRBV4-2|NA|TRBD2|TRBJ2-1
TGTGCCAGCAGCCCATCCGGGACTAGCGGGGGGCCCGACTCCTACAATGAGCAGTTCTTC
CASSPSGTSGGPDSYNEQFF
>TRBV19|NA|NA|TRBJ1-2
TGTGCCAGTAGTATAGACCGGGGAGGCTACACCTTC
CASSIDRGGYTF
>TRBV12-3/TRBV12-4|NA|TRBD1|TRBJ2-1
TGTGCCAGCAGACTGACAGGGAATGAGCAGTTCTTC
CASRLTGNEQFF
>TRBV5-1|NA|NA|TRBJ1-5
TGCGCCAGCAGCTTGGCTGGAGGAGGGAATCAGCCCCAGCATTTT
CASSLAGGGNQPQHF
>TRBV28|once|NA|TRBJ2-7
TGTGCCAGCAGTTTTAGGCAGGGAACCTACGAGCAGTACTTC
CASSFRQGTYEQYF
>TRBV27|NA|TRBD1|TRBJ1-6
TGTGCCAGCACCCACCGGGACAGCTATAATTCACCCCTCCACTTT
CASTHRDSYNSPLHF
>TRBV11-2|NA|TRBD2|TRBJ2-1
TGTGCCAGCAGCTTGGCCGGGACTAGCGGGAAGTACAATGAGCAGTTCTTC
CASSLAGTSGKYNEQFF